This entry describes one T cell receptor (beta chain). The assay was immunoSEQ multiplex PCR, and TCRdb's table has in-frame clones only and misses some. Of more than 20,000 clones detected, almost 90% appear once; the ten largest clones hold about 16%. The sample belongs to a study of blood T cell repertoires in COVID-19. V lost 3 bases, J lost 3 bases, and 6 bases lay in between. Germline V gives CDR1 MNHNS, CDR2 SASEGT. This CDR3 is 13 amino acids long. The receptor's source is a man between 65 and 79 years old with acute or convalescent COVID-19. What was sequenced was peripheral blood. The genes are TRBV6-1 and TRBJ1-3; weak D call: TRBD1 (5 bases). This chain's CDR3 is CASSDRDGNTIYF. CDR3 nucleotide sequence: TGTGCCAGCAGTGACAGGGATGGAAACACCATATATTTT.